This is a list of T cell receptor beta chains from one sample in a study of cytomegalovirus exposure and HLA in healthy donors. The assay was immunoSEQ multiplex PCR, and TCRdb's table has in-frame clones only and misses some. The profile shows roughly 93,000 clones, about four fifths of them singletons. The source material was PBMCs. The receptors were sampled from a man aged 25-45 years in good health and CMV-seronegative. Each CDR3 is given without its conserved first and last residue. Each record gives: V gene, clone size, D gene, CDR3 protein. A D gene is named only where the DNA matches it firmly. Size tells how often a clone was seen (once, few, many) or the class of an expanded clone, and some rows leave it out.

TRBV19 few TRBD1 ASSPRRQGAGANVLT
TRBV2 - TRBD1 ASSYDRGITNEKLF
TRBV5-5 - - ASSLRVGGGLRNTEAF
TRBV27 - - ASSFRSSGSNQPQH
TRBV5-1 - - ASSFRRGNEQF
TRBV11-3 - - ASSLERFGAQY
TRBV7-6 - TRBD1 ASSNRDRGYEQY
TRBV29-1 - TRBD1 SAQKGTGAYEQY
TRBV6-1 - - ASSETRTQY
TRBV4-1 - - ASSQWANTGELF
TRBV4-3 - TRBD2 ASSPLLSGGQSSYNEQF
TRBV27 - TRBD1 ASSSSGGYEQY
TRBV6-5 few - ASTQGRVHTGELF
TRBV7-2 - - ASIYRETRRINTQY
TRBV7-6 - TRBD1 ASSQGSPDFRDRESYEQY
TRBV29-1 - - SVGPQETQY
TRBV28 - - ASKWGKLDTGELF
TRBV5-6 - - ASSHDQGTEAF
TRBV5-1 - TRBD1 ASSDGQGRSGELF
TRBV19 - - ASSASGTGWNEQF
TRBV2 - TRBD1 ASSKDRDDYEQY
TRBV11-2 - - ASSLTPGRIKETQY
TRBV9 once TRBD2 ASSPSSSGGADEQY
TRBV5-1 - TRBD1 ASSGSGTGTYEQY
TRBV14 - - ASSHHRTGTDTQY
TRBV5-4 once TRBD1 ASSPTAGQLNTEAF
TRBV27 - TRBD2 ASSLAGGKNEQF
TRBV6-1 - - ASSGYRFWY
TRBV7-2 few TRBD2 ASSLEGRATGELF
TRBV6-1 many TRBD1 ASSEAPGQGSGELF
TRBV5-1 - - ASSLGGSEYGNTIY
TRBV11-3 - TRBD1 ASSEATGGQETQY
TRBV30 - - ARSGVTGWTGELF
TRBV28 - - ASTIDGGKLVDQPQH
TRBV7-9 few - ASSLTQGPEQY
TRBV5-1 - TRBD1 ASSLGSTGGVTEAF